This passage covers 11 T cell receptor beta chains from one sample sequenced in a study of shared clonotypes between healthy human individuals. The repertoire was sequenced with immunoSEQ multiplex PCR; TCRdb's copy has only in-frame clones and lacks some. Among fewer than 650,000 clones listed, 76% were seen once. The sequenced material came from PBMCs. The receptors shown here come from a middle-aged woman in good health. Some clones in this sample may be carry-over from other donors' samples.

This chain connects TRBV7-9 to TRBJ2-1, with TRBD2 matching over 8 bases. V lost 5 bases, J lost 3 bases, and 9 bases stayed unmatched. The germline gives CDR1 SEHNR, CDR2 FQNEAQ (reference sequence). This CDR3 comprises 16 residues. CDR3 sequence (DNA): TGTGCCAGCAGCCTCAGCCAAGCGGGAGTCTACAATGAGCAGTTCTTC. As protein: CASSLSQAGVYNEQFF. Full variable domain (remainder filled in from reference TRBV7-9 and TRBJ2-1): DTGVSQNPRHKITKRGQNVTFRCDPISEHNRLYWYRQTLGQGPEFLTYFQNEAQLEKSRLLSDRFSAERPKGSFSTLEIQRTEQGDSAMYLCASSLSQAGVYNEQFFGPGTRLTVL.

DNA of the CDR3: TGTGCAAGTCGCAGAATACTAGCGGGAGCGTACAATGAGCAGTTCTTC. This encodes CASRRILAGAYNEQFF. This chain links TRBV12-2 with TRBJ2-1; TRBD2 reflects the table's D call only, with no check against the DNA. TRBV12-2 is a pseudogene locus. CDR3 size: 16 residues.

In DNA form, the CDR3 reads TGTGCCAGCAGAGGTCGTGGGTCACCCCTCCACTTT. Translated: CASRGRGSPLHF. The chain joins TRBV6-5 to TRBJ1-6; D uncertain. The germline V and J ends were trimmed by 6 bases and 10 bases, with 10 bases remaining between them. The germline V gene encodes CDR1 MNHEY and CDR2 SVGAGI. The CDR3 has 12 amino acids.

This sequence joins TRBV19 and TRBJ2-2, with D maybe TRBD2 (6 bases). Germline lookup yields CDR1 LNHDA and CDR2 SQIVND (reference sequence). V shed 7 bases and J shed 0 bases, with 15 bases lying between them. This CDR3 is built from 16 residues. The CDR3 sequence is CASTHGASANTGELFF. Written as DNA, the CDR3 is TGTGCCAGTACCCATGGAGCTAGCGCGAACACCGGGGAGCTGTTTTTT.

V gene TRBV2 combines with J gene TRBJ1-2, with 9 bases matching TRBD1. The CDR3 has 13 residues. The germline CDR1 and CDR2 sequences are SNHLY and FYNNEI. J lost 3 bases, V lost 7 bases, and 3 bases had no gene match. CDR3 region: CASTGTGYYGYTF. CDR3 nucleotides: TGTGCCAGCACCGGGACAGGGTACTATGGCTACACCTTC.

V gene TRBV28 combines with J gene TRBJ2-7; TRBD2 agrees at 9 bases. Germline V gives CDR1 MDHEN, CDR2 SYDVKM. Unmatched junction bases numbered 5, after V lost 4 bases and J lost 1 base. This CDR3 has 15 residues. The chain's CDR3 is CASSSLAGVSYEQYF. The CDR3 bases are TGTGCCAGCAGTTCCTTAGCGGGGGTTTCCTACGAGCAGTACTTC.

The chain is built from TRBV7-9 and TRBJ2-7; D is undetermined. The ends were cut back, 5 bases at V and 3 bases at J, with 8 bases in the middle. Germline V gene sequence: CDR1 SEHNR, CDR2 FQNEAQ (reference sequence). The CDR3 contains 12 residues. CDR3 amino acids: CASSPDFYEQYF. CDR3 DNA: TGTGCCAGCAGCCCTGACTTCTACGAGCAGTACTTC.

To note about this clone: A much larger clone differs from this one at a single base, so this may be a read error. The chain links TRBV14 to TRBJ1-2, with D possibly TRBD1 on 5 matching bases. CDR1 is SGHDN, CDR2 FVKESK, per germline. This CDR3 region has 12 residues. The chain's CDR3 is CASSRQGYGYAF. The DNA for the CDR3 is TGTGCCAGCAGCCGCCAGGGTTATGGCTACGCCTTC.

This sequence joins TRBV4-3 and TRBJ2-7, with no clear D. Deletions cut 2 bases from V and 2 bases from J, with 10 bases between. The CDR3 consists of 14 residues. CDR1 and CDR2 (germline): LGHNA, YSLEER. The CDR3 DNA is TGCGCCAGCAGCCAACAACATGGGACCTACGAGCAGTACTTC. Encoded protein: CASSQQHGTYEQYF.

This chain connects TRBV5-5 to TRBJ2-7; D is possibly TRBD2 (6 bases). The germline CDR1 and CDR2 sequences are SGHKS and YYEKEE (reference sequence). V was trimmed by 3 bases and J by 5 bases, leaving 18 bases between them. The CDR3 sequence is 15 residues long. CDR3 coding DNA: TGTGCCAGCAGCTCGACTAGGACCCCCGGGGACGAGCAGTACTTC. Encoded protein: CASSSTRTPGDEQYF.

The chain uses TRBV19 and TRBJ1-1; tentative D call: TRBD1 (6 bases). The V and J ends lost 6 bases and 0 bases respectively, with 14 bases between them. The CDR3 covers 15 residues. Looked up from germline, CDR1 is LNHDA and CDR2 is SQIVND (reference sequence). Written as DNA, the CDR3 is TGTGCCAGTAGCACAGGGTTACAGGTGAACACTGAAGCTTTCTTT. As protein: CASSTGLQVNTEAFF.